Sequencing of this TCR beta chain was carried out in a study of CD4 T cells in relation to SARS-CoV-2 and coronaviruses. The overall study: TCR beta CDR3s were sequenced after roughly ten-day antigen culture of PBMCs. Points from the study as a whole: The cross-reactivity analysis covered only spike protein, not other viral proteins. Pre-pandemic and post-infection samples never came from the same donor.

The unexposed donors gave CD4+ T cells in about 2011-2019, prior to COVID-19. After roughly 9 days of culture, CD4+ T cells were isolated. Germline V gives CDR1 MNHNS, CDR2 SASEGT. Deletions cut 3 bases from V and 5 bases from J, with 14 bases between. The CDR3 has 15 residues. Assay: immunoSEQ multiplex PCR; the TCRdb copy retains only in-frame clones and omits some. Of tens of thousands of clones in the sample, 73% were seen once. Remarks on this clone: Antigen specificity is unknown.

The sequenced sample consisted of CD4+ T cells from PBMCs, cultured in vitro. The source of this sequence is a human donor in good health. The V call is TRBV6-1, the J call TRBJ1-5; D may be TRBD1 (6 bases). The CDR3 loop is CASSDRGRNYQPQHF. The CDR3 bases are TGTGCCAGCAGTGACAGGGGAAGAAACTATCAGCCCCAGCATTTT.